This T cell receptor (beta chain) was identified during a study of cytomegalovirus exposure and HLA in healthy donors. Trimming stripped 3 bases from V and 11 bases from J, with 13 bases between. The germline gives CDR1 SGHVS, CDR2 FQNEAQ. This CDR3 has 12 amino acids. This PCR relied on a set of 60 Vbeta primers and 13 Jbeta primers. TCRdb keeps only in-frame clones here, not all; method: immunoSEQ multiplex PCR. There are fewer than 250,000 clones in the sample; 65% to 75% occur only once, and under 5% lies in the top ten. J is TRBJ1-1 and V is TRBV7-8; no reliable D call. The TCR comes from a man aged 30 to 45 in good health and CMV-seropositive. The sequenced sample consisted of PBMCs. CDR3 DNA sequence: TGTGCCAGCAGCTTGACGGAGATAGTTGCTTTCTTT. Amino acids: CASSLTEIVAFF. Combining the CDR3 with reference TRBV7-8 and TRBJ1-1 gives the whole variable domain GAGVSQSPRYKVAKRGQDVALRCDPISGHVSLFWYQQALGQGPEFLTYFQNEAQLDKSGLPSDRFFAERPEGSVSTLKIQRTQQEDSAVYLCASSLTEIVAFFGQGTRLTVV.